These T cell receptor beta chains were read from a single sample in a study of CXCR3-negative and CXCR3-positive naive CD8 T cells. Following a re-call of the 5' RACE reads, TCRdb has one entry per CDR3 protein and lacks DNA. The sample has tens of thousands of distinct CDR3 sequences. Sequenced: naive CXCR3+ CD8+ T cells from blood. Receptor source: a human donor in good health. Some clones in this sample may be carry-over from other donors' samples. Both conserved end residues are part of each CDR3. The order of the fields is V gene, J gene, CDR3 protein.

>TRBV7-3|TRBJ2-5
CASSLFDSQTQYF
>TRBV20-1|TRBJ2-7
CSARVRGSEQYF
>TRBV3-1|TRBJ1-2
CASSQALPYGYTF
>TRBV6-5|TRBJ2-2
CASSAGGAGELFF
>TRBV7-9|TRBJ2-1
CASSYREGGYDEQFF
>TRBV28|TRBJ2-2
CASKSPRRNRELFF
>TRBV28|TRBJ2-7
CASSFSGQTSYEQYF
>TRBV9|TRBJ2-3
CASSVVGTSGGANTDTQYF
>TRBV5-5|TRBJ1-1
CASTGEGTEAFF
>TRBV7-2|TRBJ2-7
CASTLTGAYEQYF
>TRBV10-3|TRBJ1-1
CAISEGDLKAFF
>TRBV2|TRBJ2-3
CASSEWDRGADTQYF
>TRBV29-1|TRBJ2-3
CSVETVGMGTDTQYF
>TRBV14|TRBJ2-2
CASSPSLRGGPPGELFF
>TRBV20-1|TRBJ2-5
CSANRVGETQYF
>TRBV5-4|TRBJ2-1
CASSTLSGLAVDEQFF
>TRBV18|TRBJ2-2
CASSPPWGESNTGELFF